This TCR beta chain was sequenced in a study of shared clonotypes between healthy human individuals. Germline loops: CDR1 MDHEN, CDR2 SYDVKM. The CDR3 is 15 amino acids. Trimming stripped 6 bases from V and 0 bases from J, with 9 bases between. Sorted subsets were amplified in replicate PCRs using around 200 ng DNA, about 30,000 T cell genomes. TCRdb keeps only in-frame clones here, not all; method: immunoSEQ multiplex PCR. The table lists approximately 980,000 clones, roughly 72% of them singletons, with approximately 1.5% in the top ten. The sequence was collected from a young man in good health. The chain carries TRBV28 and TRBJ2-6; D gene unclear. Material: memory CD4+ T cells sorted from blood. This sample's subset: CD45RA-negative fraction. The CDR3 bases are TGTGCCAGCAGCGACGGAAGCTCTGGGGCCAACGTCCTGACTTTC. The encoded protein is CASSDGSSGANVLTF.